The 26 T cell receptor beta chains below all came from one sample that was sequenced in a study of T cell responses to AZD1222 COVID-19 vaccine. Sequenced by immunoSEQ multiplex PCR; TCRdb stores in-frame clones only, minus some. The data contain roughly 97,000 clones, about 91% of them singletons. The source was peripheral blood, collected on day 0 of AZD1222 vaccination. Receptor source: an adult in good health.

The chain recombines TRBV29-1 with TRBJ2-5; unclear D gene. The CDR3 covers 12 residues. The germline V gene has CDR1 SQVTM and CDR2 ANQGSEA. Trimming pared 5 bases from V and 2 bases from J, leaving 9 bases between. The CDR3 region is CSVRSDQETQYF. The CDR3 bases are TGCAGCGTTAGGTCTGATCAAGAGACCCAGTACTTC. The variable domain in full, with the rest retrieved from reference TRBV29-1 and TRBJ2-5, is SAVISQKPSRDICQRGTSLTIQCQVDSQVTMMFWYRQQPGQSLTLIATANQGSEATYESGFVIDKFPISRPNLTFSTLTVSNMSPEDSSIYLCSVRSDQETQYFGPGTRLLVL.

The CDR3 DNA sequence: TGTGCCAGCAGGGGGACAGGGGGCTCCTTCCTACACTCTGGAAACACCATATATTTT. Translated, it gives CASRGTGGSFLHSGNTIYF. The V and J genes are TRBV27 and TRBJ1-3; the match to TRBD1 covers 12 bases. The CDR3 is 19 amino acids. Trimming at V came to 6 bases and at J to 0 bases, leaving 12 bases not matched to a gene. Germline CDR1 and CDR2: MNHEY and SMNVEV (reference sequence).

The chain links TRBV12-3 or TRBV12-4 to TRBJ1-4; no clear D gene. Trimming cost V 6 bases and J 3 bases, with 8 bases left between them. There are 13 residues in the CDR3. Here the CDR3 DNA reads TGTGCCAGCAGCCCTGACCCTAATGAAAAACTGTTTTTT. Translation: CASSPDPNEKLFF.

This CDR3 is CASSNLVPEKLFF. In nucleotides, the CDR3 is TGTGCCAGCAGCAACTTGGTACCTGAAAAACTGTTTTTT. J is TRBJ1-4 and V is TRBV11-2; no reliable D call. There are 13 residues in the CDR3. Trimming took 5 bases from V and 7 from J, leaving 11 bases between them. Germline CDR1 and CDR2: SGHAT and FQNNGV.

The chain links TRBV5-4 to TRBJ2-5, with TRBD2 identical over 9 bases. CDR1 SGHNT and CDR2 YYREEE come from the germline V gene (reference sequence). Trimming removed 3 bases from V and 8 bases from J; junction bases left unmatched: 8. The CDR3 spans 14 residues. CDR3 region: CASSSGLAVDTQYF. The CDR3 DNA is TGTGCCAGCAGCTCGGGACTAGCAGTAGATACCCAGTACTTC.

This rearrangement joins TRBV5-1 to TRBJ2-3; 7 nucleotides line up with TRBD1. The V segment lost 4 bases and the J segment 1 base; nucleotides outside the gene matches: 3. The CDR3 length is 14 residues. CDR1 and CDR2 from the germline V gene are SGHRS and YFSETQ. The CDR3 spells CASSPDRGTDTQYF. CDR3 in DNA: TGCGCCAGCAGCCCCGACAGGGGCACAGATACGCAGTATTTT.

This clone showed up just once. The chain has TRBV4-1 and TRBJ1-5, with TRBD1 as a possible D gene (6 bases). From germline, CDR1 is MGHRA and CDR2 YSYEKL. V shed 0 bases and J shed 7 bases, with 16 bases lying between them. The CDR3 totals 16 residues. The CDR3 spells CASSQDPEGGRQPQHF. CDR3 nucleotide sequence: TGCGCCAGCAGCCAAGATCCCGAGGGGGGCAGGCAGCCCCAGCATTTT.

CDR3 loop: CASSLGGTSGPQHF. In DNA, the CDR3 is TGTGCCAGCAGCTTGGGCGGAACAAGTGGGCCCCAGCATTTT. V is TRBV7-9 and J is TRBJ1-5, with unresolved D. The germline V and J ends were trimmed by 3 bases and 9 bases, with 15 bases remaining between them. Germline loops: CDR1 SEHNR, CDR2 FQNEAQ (reference sequence). The CDR3 length is 14 residues.

J is TRBJ2-7 and V is TRBV7-9; perhaps TRBD1 as D (5 bases). Germline CDR1 is SEHNR and CDR2 is FQNEAQ (reference sequence). This CDR3 region has 11 residues. The germline V and J ends were trimmed by 1 base and 9 bases, with 7 bases remaining between them. The chain's CDR3 is CASSLGQGQYF. Here the CDR3 DNA reads TGTGCCAGCAGCTTAGGGCAGGGGCAGTACTTC.

This clone was recorded once. This rearrangement joins TRBV11-3 to TRBJ2-2; tentatively, D is TRBD2 (7 bases). Trimming took off 0 bases at V and 3 bases at J, with 20 bases between the two ends. CDR1 and CDR2 from the germline V gene are SGHNT and YENEEA. The CDR3 totals 19 residues. CDR3 region: CASSLDPIVGGPYTGELFF. As DNA, the CDR3 is TGTGCCAGCAGCTTAGATCCCATAGTGGGGGGGCCGTACACCGGGGAGCTGTTTTTT.

This clone was detected once. The chain joins TRBV25-1 to TRBJ2-6; no reliable D call. The germline CDR1 and CDR2 sequences are MGHDK and SYGVNS. This CDR3 comprises 17 residues. V gave up 3 bases and J gave up 0 bases, with 12 bases separating them. CDR3 nucleotide sequence: TGTGCCAGCAGTGAGACTCCGGTCATCTCTGGGGCCAACGTCCTGACTTTC. Translating gives CASSETPVISGANVLTF.

This clone was recorded once. V usage is TRBV23-1 and J usage is TRBJ1-2; 7 positions agree with TRBD1. TRBV23-1 is designated an ORF whose function remains uncertain. The CDR3 loop spans 13 amino acids. With 5 bases clipped from V and 4 bases from J, the junction kept 4 bases outside the gene matches. The CDR3 DNA reads TGCGCCAGCAGTGACAGGGTTAGCTATGGCTACACCTTC. Residues: CASSDRVSYGYTF.

This clone was detected only a few times. This sequence joins TRBV9 and TRBJ1-4; a possible D gene is TRBD1 (6 bases). CDR3 size: 15 residues. CDR1 and CDR2 (germline): SGDLS, YYNGEE. V lost 2 bases, J lost 0 bases, and 8 bases lay in between. As DNA, the CDR3 is TGTGCCAGCAGCGTGTCAGGGGCAACTAATGAAAAACTGTTTTTT. This sequence encodes CASSVSGATNEKLFF.

The sample holds many counts of this clone. The gene calls are TRBV4-1 and TRBJ2-2; D is unclear. The CDR3 totals 14 residues. Germline V gene lookup returns CDR1 MGHRA and CDR2 YSYEKL. V lost 0 bases and J lost 5, with 7 bases in between. CDR3 region: CASSQDRETGELFF. The CDR3 coding sequence is TGCGCCAGCAGCCAAGATCGTGAAACCGGGGAGCTGTTTTTT.

This chain links TRBV5-1 with TRBJ2-5; 11 nucleotides align to TRBD2. Trimming took 1 base from V and 2 from J; bases not matched to a gene: 7. This CDR3 spans 17 amino acids. Germline lookup yields CDR1 SGHRS and CDR2 YFSETQ. CDR3 nucleotides: TGCGCCAGCAGCTTGCTAGCGGGGGGCCTCGGACAAGAGACCCAGTACTTC. Protein product: CASSLLAGGLGQETQYF.

The J gene is TRBJ2-7, the V gene TRBV4-1; tentatively, D is TRBD2 (6 bases). Germline values: CDR1 MGHRA, CDR2 YSYEKL. The V and J ends lost 5 bases and 4 bases respectively, with 15 bases between them. The CDR3 has 14 amino acids. The CDR3: CASSSPGLNYEQYF. The CDR3 DNA follows: TGCGCCAGCAGCTCCCCGGGACTCAATTACGAGCAGTACTTC.

The chain employs TRBV14 and TRBJ1-1; 8 bases agree with TRBD1. Germline V lookup: CDR1 SGHDN, CDR2 FVKESK. The V gene end was trimmed by 2 bases and the J gene end by 4 bases; junction bases not matched to a gene: 3. This CDR3 region has 14 residues. This CDR3 reads CASSQKQGGTEAFF. CDR3 nucleotide sequence: TGTGCCAGCAGCCAAAAACAGGGGGGCACTGAAGCTTTCTTT.

The rearrangement joins TRBV10-3 to TRBJ1-1, with D possibly matching TRBD1 (5 bases). The germline V and J ends were trimmed by 5 bases and 0 bases, with 10 bases remaining between them. The germline V gene encodes CDR1 ENHRY and CDR2 SYGVKD. This CDR3 is built from 14 residues. In DNA form, the CDR3 reads TGTGCCATCAGTACAGGAGATATGAACACTGAAGCTTTCTTT. It translates to CAISTGDMNTEAFF.

This clone was counted a few times. This chain links TRBV30 with TRBJ1-5; tentatively, D is TRBD1 (5 bases). Per germline, CDR1 GTSNPN and CDR2 SVGIG (reference sequence). V was shortened by 5 bases and J by 3 bases, with 11 bases between the two germline ends. CDR3 length: 13 amino acids. CDR3 residues: CAWGGGNNQPQHF. The CDR3 nucleotides read TGTGCCTGGGGCGGGGGTAACAATCAGCCCCAGCATTTT.

This chain uses TRBV10-3 with TRBJ1-3, with D possibly being TRBD1 (5 bases). V was clipped by 2 bases and J by 0 bases, with 8 bases between them. The CDR3 runs to 15 residues. The germline CDR1 and CDR2 sequences are ENHRY and SYGVKD. DNA for the CDR3: TGTGCCATCAGTGAGGGACACCACTCTGGAAACACCATATATTTT. The encoded protein is CAISEGHHSGNTIYF.

The chain joins TRBV3-1 (or the pseudogene TRBV3-2) to TRBJ2-7; TRBD2 matches 9 bases. The CDR3 has 16 residues. Germline lookup yields CDR1 LGHDT and CDR2 YNNKEL (reference sequence). The V gene end was trimmed by 1 base and the J gene end by 4 bases; junction bases not matched to a gene: 8. The CDR3 is CASSQGSLAGRYEQYF. The DNA for the CDR3 is TGTGCCAGCAGCCAAGGATCGCTAGCGGGGAGGTACGAGCAGTACTTC.

The rearrangement uses TRBV9 and TRBJ2-2, with D maybe TRBD1 (6 bases). V was pared by 4 bases and J by 3 bases, with 16 bases between. CDR3 length: 16 residues. Germline V gives CDR1 SGDLS, CDR2 YYNGEE. The CDR3 nucleotides are TGTGCCAGCAGCCCGGTTGTGGGGGCCCACACCGGGGAGCTGTTTTTT. Its protein product is CASSPVVGAHTGELFF.

The chain uses TRBV9 and TRBJ1-4; the match to TRBD1 covers 7 bases. Per germline, CDR1 SGDLS and CDR2 YYNGEE. V lost 3 bases to trimming and J lost 7 bases; unmatched junction nucleotides: 9. CDR3 length: 15 residues. The CDR3 reads CASSGRQGGGEKLFF. The CDR3 DNA reads TGTGCCAGCAGCGGGAGACAGGGTGGCGGTGAAAAACTGTTTTTT.

The table lists this clone with a few counts. The chain couples TRBV25-1 to TRBJ1-2; 9 bases align to TRBD1. J lost 4 bases, V lost 4 bases, and 4 bases had no gene match. The CDR3 sequence is 14 residues long. The germline V gene encodes CDR1 MGHDK and CDR2 SYGVNS. The CDR3 bases are TGTGCCAGCAGTGTGGGGGGACAGGGCTATGGCTACACCTTC. It is translated as CASSVGGQGYGYTF.

This clone was recorded only once. The V call is TRBV21-1, the J call TRBJ2-1. TRBV21-1 is given as a pseudogene. The length of the CDR3 is 16 residues. CDR3 sequence (DNA): TGTGCCAGCAGCACATACGCGGGACATACCAACTGGGAGCAGTTCTTC. Protein sequence: CASSTYAGHTNWEQFF.

The chain joins TRBV29-1 to TRBJ1-2, with 9 positions matching TRBD1. V was pared by 6 bases and J by 4 bases, with 9 bases of the junction left unmatched. The CDR3 runs to 14 residues. In germline, CDR1 is SQVTM, CDR2 ANQGSEA. The CDR3 loop is CSVAFGTGTYGYTF. DNA for the CDR3: TGCAGCGTCGCTTTCGGGACAGGGACCTATGGCTACACCTTC.